One T cell receptor beta chain is described in this entry. Its antigen is still unknown. The source of the sample is a study of post-analysis software for immune sequencing data. Across the study: Relapsing-remitting, secondary progressive and progressive-relapsing multiple sclerosis courses were included. Findings of the study overall: There were roughly five TRBV segments more frequent in patients than controls, and TRBV5-6, TRBV5-1 and TRBV20-1 were among them. Patients with multiple sclerosis recorded significantly lower normalized Chao1 diversity than controls, the study found. Strong co-clustering by F measure was evident for samples that had been prepared in the same batch.

Unique molecular identifiers were present in the TCR beta cDNA libraries. The T cell input of 1 to 10 million gave around 540,000 cDNA molecules. TCRdb re-derived calls from the PCR reads in MiXCR, one entry per CDR3 protein. The data contain approximately 570,000 distinct CDR3 sequences, 44% of them singletons. V lost 2 bases to trimming and J lost 2 bases, with 9 bases between them. The CDR3 is 14 amino acids. The TCR was taken from a girl between 10 and 17 years old with multiple sclerosis. Sequencing used blood. The chain links TRBV12-3 or TRBV12-4 to TRBJ1-1; no clear D. The CDR3 DNA sequence: TGTGCCAGCAGTTTATTAAGGATTAACACTGAAGCTTTCTTT. Encoded protein: CASSLLRINTEAFF.